This TCR beta chain comes out of a study of blood T cell repertoires in COVID-19. Germline CDR1 MDHEN, CDR2 SYDVKM. This CDR3 is built from 13 residues. The V and J ends lost 6 bases and 6 bases, in that order; junction bases with no gene match: 5. Under the authors' procedure: Reference gene primer amplification gave nucleated cell count estimates. The data were produced by immunoSEQ multiplex PCR, yet TCRdb's version contains in-frame clones alone and is incomplete. V and J calls and clone size are as listed in that table; D and trimming were resolved from the DNA. The sample gives approximately 110,000 clones, approximately 92% of which show up once; approximately 31% is in the top ten.

The sample taken for sequencing was peripheral blood. This chain joins TRBV28 and TRBJ1-5; 7 positions match TRBD1. This TCR was sampled from a woman over 75 with acute or convalescent COVID-19. The CDR3 DNA sequence: TGTGCCAGCAGCGGACAGGCGAGTCAGCCCCAGCATTTT. As protein: CASSGQASQPQHF.